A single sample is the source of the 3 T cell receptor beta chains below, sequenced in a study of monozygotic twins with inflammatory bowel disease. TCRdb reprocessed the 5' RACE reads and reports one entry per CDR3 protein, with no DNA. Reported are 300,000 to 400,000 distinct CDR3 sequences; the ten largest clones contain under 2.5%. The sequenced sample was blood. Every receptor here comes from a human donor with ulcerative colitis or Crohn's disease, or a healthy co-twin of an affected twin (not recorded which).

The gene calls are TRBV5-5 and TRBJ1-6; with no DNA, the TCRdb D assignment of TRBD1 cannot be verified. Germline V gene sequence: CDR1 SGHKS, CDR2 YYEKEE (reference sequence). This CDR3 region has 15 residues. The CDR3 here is CASSLVAGGNSPLHF.

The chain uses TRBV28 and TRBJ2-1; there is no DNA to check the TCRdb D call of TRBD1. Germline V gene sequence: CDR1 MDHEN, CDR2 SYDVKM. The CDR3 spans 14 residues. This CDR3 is CASSSKTQGWVQFF.

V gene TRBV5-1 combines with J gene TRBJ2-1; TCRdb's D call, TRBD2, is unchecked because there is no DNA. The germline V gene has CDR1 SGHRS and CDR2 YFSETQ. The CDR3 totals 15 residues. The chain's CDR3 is CASTSSGGAYNEQFF.